Listed below are T cell receptor beta chains from one sample, sequenced in a study of early T cells in non-severe SARS-CoV-2 infection. TCRdb fed the 5' RACE reads into MiXCR, producing one record per CDR3 protein. The table lists roughly 24,000 distinct CDR3 sequences, 4.5% to 6% of them singletons. The source material was whole blood. These receptors were collected from an adult who was a healthcare worker with PCR-confirmed SARS-CoV-2 infection or an uninfected control (not recorded which). The conserved cysteine and the conserved F or W are not part of the CDR3 here. Fields, in order: V gene, CDR3 protein.

TRBV27 ASSFTGMGNGYT
TRBV6-1 ATPSGTEIATNEKLF
TRBV27 ASSTASGLAADEQY
TRBV20-1 SARDYRGNQPQH
TRBV6-2/TRBV6-3 ASSNRGLAYNEQF
TRBV7-3 ASSRTGLDGELF
TRBV18 ASSISGGNTEAF
TRBV5-1 ASSFRTGADTEAF
TRBV5-4 ASGRKTGETQY
TRBV11-2 ASSLYSGAPGANVLT
TRBV5-1 ASSRLANTGELF
TRBV11-2 ASSLGVALSYEQY